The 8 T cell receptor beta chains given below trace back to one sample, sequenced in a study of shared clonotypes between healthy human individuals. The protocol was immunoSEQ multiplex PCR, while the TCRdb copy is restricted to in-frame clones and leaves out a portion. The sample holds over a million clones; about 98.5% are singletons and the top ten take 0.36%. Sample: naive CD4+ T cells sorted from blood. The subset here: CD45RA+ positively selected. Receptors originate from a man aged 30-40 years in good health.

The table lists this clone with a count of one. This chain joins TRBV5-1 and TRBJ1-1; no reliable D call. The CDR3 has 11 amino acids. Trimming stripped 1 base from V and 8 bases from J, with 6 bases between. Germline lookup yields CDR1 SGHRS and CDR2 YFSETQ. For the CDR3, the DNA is TGCGCCAGCAGCTTGTTCGGGGAAGCTTTCTTT. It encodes CASSLFGEAFF.

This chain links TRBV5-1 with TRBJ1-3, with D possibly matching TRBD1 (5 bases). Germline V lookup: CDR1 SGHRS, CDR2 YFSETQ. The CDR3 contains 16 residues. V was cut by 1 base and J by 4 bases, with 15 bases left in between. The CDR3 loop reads CASSLRDPFRGNTIYF. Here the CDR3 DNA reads TGCGCCAGCAGCTTGAGGGACCCCTTCCGCGGAAACACCATATATTTT.

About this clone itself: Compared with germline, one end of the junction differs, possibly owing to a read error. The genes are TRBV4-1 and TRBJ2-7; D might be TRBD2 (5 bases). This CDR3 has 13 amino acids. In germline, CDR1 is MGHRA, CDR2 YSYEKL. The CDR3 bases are TGCGCCAGCAGCCAAGATCTGGGCCGACTACCCCACTTC. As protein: CASSQDLGRLPHF.

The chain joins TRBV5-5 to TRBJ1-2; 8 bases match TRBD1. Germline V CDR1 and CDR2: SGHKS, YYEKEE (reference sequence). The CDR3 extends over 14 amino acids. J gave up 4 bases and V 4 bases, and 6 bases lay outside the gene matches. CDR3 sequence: CASSPWDRSYGYTF. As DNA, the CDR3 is TGTGCCAGCAGCCCCTGGGACAGGAGCTATGGCTACACCTTC.

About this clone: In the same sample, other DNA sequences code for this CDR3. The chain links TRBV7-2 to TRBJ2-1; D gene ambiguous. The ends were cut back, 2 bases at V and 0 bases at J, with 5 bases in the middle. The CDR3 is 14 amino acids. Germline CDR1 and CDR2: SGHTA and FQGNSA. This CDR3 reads CASSLMSSYNEQFF. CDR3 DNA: TGTGCCAGCAGCTTAATGAGCTCCTACAATGAGCAGTTCTTC.

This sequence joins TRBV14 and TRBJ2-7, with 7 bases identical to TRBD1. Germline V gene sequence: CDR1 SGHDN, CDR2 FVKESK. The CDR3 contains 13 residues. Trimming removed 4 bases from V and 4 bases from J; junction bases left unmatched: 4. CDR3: CASSLTGMYEQYF. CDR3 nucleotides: TGTGCCAGCAGCCTGACAGGGATGTACGAGCAGTACTTC.

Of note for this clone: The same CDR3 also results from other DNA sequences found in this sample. This chain's CDR3 is CASSPGTSYEQYF. The DNA of the CDR3 is TGTGCCAGCTCACCCGGGACTTCCTACGAGCAGTACTTC. V usage is TRBV18 and J usage is TRBJ2-7; a weak D match, TRBD2 (6 bases). Germline CDR1 reads KGHSH; CDR2 reads LQKENI. This CDR3 spans 13 amino acids. Trimming took 3 bases from V and 1 from J, leaving 7 bases between them.

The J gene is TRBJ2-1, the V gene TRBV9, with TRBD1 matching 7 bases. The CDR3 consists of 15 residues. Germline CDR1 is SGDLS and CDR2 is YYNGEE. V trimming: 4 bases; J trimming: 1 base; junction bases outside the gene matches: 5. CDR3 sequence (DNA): TGTGCCAGCAGCATTAGGGGACAGTCCTACAATGAGCAGTTCTTC. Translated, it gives CASSIRGQSYNEQFF.